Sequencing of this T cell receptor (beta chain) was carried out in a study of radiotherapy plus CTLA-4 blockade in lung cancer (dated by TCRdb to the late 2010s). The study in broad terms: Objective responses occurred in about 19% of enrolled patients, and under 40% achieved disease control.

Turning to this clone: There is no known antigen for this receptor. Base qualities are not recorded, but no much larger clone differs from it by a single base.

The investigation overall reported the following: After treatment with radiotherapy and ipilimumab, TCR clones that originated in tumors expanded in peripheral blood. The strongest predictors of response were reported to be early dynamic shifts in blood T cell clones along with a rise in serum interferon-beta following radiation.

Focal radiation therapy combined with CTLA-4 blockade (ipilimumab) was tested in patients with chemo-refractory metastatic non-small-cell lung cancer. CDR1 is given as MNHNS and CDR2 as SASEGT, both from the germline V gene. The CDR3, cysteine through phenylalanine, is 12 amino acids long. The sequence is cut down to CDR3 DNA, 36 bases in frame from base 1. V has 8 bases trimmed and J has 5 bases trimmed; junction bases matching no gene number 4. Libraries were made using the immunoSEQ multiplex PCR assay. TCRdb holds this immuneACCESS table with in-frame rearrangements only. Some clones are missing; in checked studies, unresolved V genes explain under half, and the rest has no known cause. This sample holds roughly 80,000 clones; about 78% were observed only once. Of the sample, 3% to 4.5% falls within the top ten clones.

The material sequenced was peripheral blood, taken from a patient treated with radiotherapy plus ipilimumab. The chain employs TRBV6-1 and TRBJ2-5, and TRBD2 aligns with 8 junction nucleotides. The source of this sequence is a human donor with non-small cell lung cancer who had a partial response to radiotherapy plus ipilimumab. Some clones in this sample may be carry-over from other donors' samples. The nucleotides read TGTGCCAGCTTAAGCGGGAGTGAGACCCAGTACTTC. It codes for CASLSGSETQYF.